These T cell receptor beta chains were read from a single sample in a study of T cell changes during pregnancy in multiple sclerosis. Here immunoSEQ multiplex PCR was the method, and the copy in TCRdb shows in-frame clones only, minus some. This table has 45,000 or so clones, 80% to 90% appearing once. The material was CD4+ T cells from peripheral blood mononuclear cells, obtained after pregnancy. These receptors were taken from a female donor with multiple sclerosis, enrolled in a pregnancy study. Both conserved end residues are part of each CDR3. The order of the fields is D gene, V gene, J gene, clone size, CDR3 protein, CDR3 DNA. D genes are given only for firm matches. Part of the rows lack a size; the others show once, few, many or a class for expanded clones.

d_gene: TRBD2; v_gene: TRBV5-4; j_gene: TRBJ2-3; abundance: -; CDR3aa: CASSFSGEDTQYF; CDR3nt: TGTGCCAGCAGCTTTAGCGGGGAAGATACGCAGTATTTT
d_gene: -; v_gene: TRBV27; j_gene: TRBJ1-2; abundance: -; CDR3aa: CASSPTLTGGGYTF; CDR3nt: TGTGCCAGCAGCCCTACCCTGACAGGTGGTGGCTACACCTTC
d_gene: TRBD1; v_gene: TRBV30; j_gene: TRBJ2-6; abundance: -; CDR3aa: CAWSVKTGENGANVLTF; CDR3nt: TGTGCCTGGAGTGTAAAGACAGGGGAAAATGGGGCCAACGTCCTGACTTTC
d_gene: TRBD2; v_gene: TRBV7-2; j_gene: TRBJ2-1; abundance: once; CDR3aa: CASSLEASGASDEQFF; CDR3nt: TGTGCCAGCAGCTTAGAGGCTAGCGGGGCTTCCGATGAGCAGTTCTTC
d_gene: -; v_gene: TRBV6-5; j_gene: TRBJ2-7; abundance: -; CDR3aa: CASRNPGSPSYEQYF; CDR3nt: TGTGCCAGCAGAAACCCCGGGTCCCCCTCCTACGAGCAGTACTTC
d_gene: TRBD1; v_gene: TRBV7-3; j_gene: TRBJ1-1; abundance: -; CDR3aa: CASSRQGAGHTEAFF; CDR3nt: TGTGCCAGCAGCCGTCAGGGGGCTGGGCACACTGAAGCTTTCTTT
d_gene: -; v_gene: TRBV28; j_gene: TRBJ1-4; abundance: -; CDR3aa: CASSLSGATNEKLFF; CDR3nt: TGTGCCAGCAGTTTGTCAGGGGCAACTAATGAAAAACTGTTTTTT
d_gene: -; v_gene: TRBV6-1; j_gene: TRBJ1-5; abundance: -; CDR3aa: CATSSGLRRPQHF; CDR3nt: TGTGCCACCTCATCGGGACTTCGGAGACCCCAGCATTTT
d_gene: -; v_gene: TRBV21-1; j_gene: TRBJ2-3; abundance: -; CDR3aa: CASSPGLAGTDTQYF; CDR3nt: TGTGCCAGCAGCCCCGGACTAGCAGGCACAGATACGCAGTATTTT
d_gene: -; v_gene: TRBV7-2; j_gene: TRBJ1-1; abundance: -; CDR3aa: CASSLGGGGTEAFF; CDR3nt: TGTGCCAGCAGCTTAGGGGGCGGGGGCACTGAAGCTTTCTTT
d_gene: -; v_gene: TRBV5-5; j_gene: TRBJ2-3; abundance: -; CDR3aa: CASSSGTPSTDTQYF; CDR3nt: TGTGCCAGCAGCTCCGGGACTCCTAGCACAGATACGCAGTATTTT
d_gene: -; v_gene: TRBV10-3; j_gene: TRBJ2-7; abundance: -; CDR3aa: CAISGPGAYEQYF; CDR3nt: TGTGCCATCAGTGGACCGGGTGCCTACGAGCAGTACTTC
d_gene: TRBD2; v_gene: TRBV14; j_gene: TRBJ2-3; abundance: -; CDR3aa: CASSSGTTRRGTDTQYF; CDR3nt: TGTGCCAGCAGCTCCGGGACTACCCGGCGGGGCACAGATACGCAGTATTTT
d_gene: TRBD1; v_gene: TRBV6-1; j_gene: TRBJ1-5; abundance: few; CDR3aa: CASSAGTGVSGQPQHF; CDR3nt: TGTGCCAGCAGTGCCGGGACAGGAGTAAGTGGGCAGCCCCAGCATTTT
d_gene: -; v_gene: TRBV10-3; j_gene: TRBJ1-3; abundance: -; CDR3aa: CAISESRGENTIYF; CDR3nt: TGTGCCATCAGTGAGTCTAGGGGCGAGAACACCATATATTTT
d_gene: TRBD1; v_gene: TRBV5-6; j_gene: TRBJ1-1; abundance: -; CDR3aa: CASSFLSGTGGTEAFF; CDR3nt: TGTGCCAGCAGCTTCCTTTCCGGGACAGGGGGGACTGAAGCTTTCTTT
d_gene: -; v_gene: TRBV4-3; j_gene: TRBJ2-7; abundance: -; CDR3aa: CASSQDGAGPSYEQYF; CDR3nt: TGCGCCAGCAGCCAAGACGGTGCGGGTCCCTCCTACGAGCAGTACTTC
d_gene: -; v_gene: TRBV10-1; j_gene: TRBJ1-5; abundance: -; CDR3aa: CASSVGFGTQPQHF; CDR3nt: TGCGCCAGCAGTGTTGGTTTTGGCACTCAGCCCCAGCATTTT
d_gene: -; v_gene: TRBV19; j_gene: TRBJ1-5; abundance: -; CDR3aa: CASSIVRGYPGLNQPQHF; CDR3nt: TGTGCCAGTAGTATAGTACGAGGCTATCCGGGACTTAATCAGCCCCAGCATTTT
d_gene: TRBD2; v_gene: TRBV2; j_gene: TRBJ2-1; abundance: -; CDR3aa: CASSILPGLAQNEQFF; CDR3nt: TGTGCCAGCAGCATTCTACCGGGACTAGCACAAAATGAGCAGTTCTTC
d_gene: -; v_gene: TRBV7-2; j_gene: TRBJ1-2; abundance: -; CDR3aa: CASSKTALYGYTF; CDR3nt: TGTGCCAGCAGCAAAACAGCTCTCTATGGCTACACCTTC
d_gene: TRBD2; v_gene: TRBV7-6; j_gene: TRBJ2-1; abundance: -; CDR3aa: CASSSGTSGRGSSYNEQFF; CDR3nt: TGTGCCAGCAGCTCCGGGACTAGCGGGAGGGGGAGCTCCTACAATGAGCAGTTCTTC
d_gene: TRBD1; v_gene: TRBV19; j_gene: TRBJ2-5; abundance: -; CDR3aa: CASSIDRTGEGETQYF; CDR3nt: TGTGCCAGTAGTATAGATCGGACAGGAGAGGGAGAGACCCAGTACTTC
d_gene: TRBD1; v_gene: TRBV2; j_gene: TRBJ2-7; abundance: -; CDR3aa: CASTTRQGTEQYF; CDR3nt: TGTGCCAGCACCACACGACAGGGGACCGAGCAGTACTTC
d_gene: -; v_gene: TRBV7-2; j_gene: TRBJ2-7; abundance: -; CDR3aa: CASSLGVGVYEQYF; CDR3nt: TGTGCCAGCAGCTTAGGTGTAGGGGTATACGAGCAGTACTTC
d_gene: -; v_gene: TRBV7-9; j_gene: TRBJ2-3; abundance: -; CDR3aa: CASSLMASTDTQYF; CDR3nt: TGTGCCAGCAGCTTAATGGCTAGCACAGATACGCAGTATTTT
d_gene: TRBD2; v_gene: TRBV5-1; j_gene: TRBJ2-3; abundance: -; CDR3aa: CASSLAGGSTDTQYF; CDR3nt: TGCGCCAGCAGCTTAGCGGGAGGCAGCACAGATACGCAGTATTTT
d_gene: TRBD1; v_gene: TRBV29-1; j_gene: TRBJ2-1; abundance: -; CDR3aa: CSVVWDSVYNEQFF; CDR3nt: TGCAGCGTTGTATGGGACAGCGTTTACAATGAGCAGTTCTTC
d_gene: TRBD1; v_gene: TRBV4-1; j_gene: TRBJ2-7; abundance: once; CDR3aa: CASSQRDRGYEQYF; CDR3nt: TGCGCCAGCAGCCAACGGGACAGAGGATACGAGCAGTACTTC
d_gene: -; v_gene: TRBV7-2; j_gene: TRBJ2-6; abundance: -; CDR3aa: CASSFYGANVLTF; CDR3nt: TGTGCCAGCAGCTTTTATGGGGCCAACGTCCTGACTTTC
d_gene: TRBD2; v_gene: TRBV6-4; j_gene: TRBJ2-2; abundance: -; CDR3aa: CASSDSSGRHTGELFF; CDR3nt: TGTGCCAGCAGTGACTCGAGCGGGAGGCACACCGGGGAGCTGTTTTTT
d_gene: -; v_gene: TRBV18; j_gene: TRBJ2-7; abundance: -; CDR3aa: CASSGGGSSEQYF; CDR3nt: TGTGCCAGCTCAGGCGGAGGGAGTTCGGAGCAGTACTTC
d_gene: TRBD2; v_gene: TRBV19; j_gene: TRBJ2-7; abundance: -; CDR3aa: CASSRAGGWEQYF; CDR3nt: TGTGCCAGTAGTCGGGCGGGAGGATGGGAGCAGTACTTC
d_gene: -; v_gene: TRBV12-5; j_gene: TRBJ1-5; abundance: -; CDR3aa: CASGLGSSNQPQHF; CDR3nt: TGTGCTAGTGGTTTGGGTAGTAGCAATCAGCCCCAGCATTTT
d_gene: TRBD2; v_gene: TRBV5-4; j_gene: TRBJ2-1; abundance: -; CDR3aa: CASSPGTSGRPRSNEQFF; CDR3nt: TGTGCCAGCAGCCCCGGGACTAGCGGGAGGCCCAGATCCAATGAGCAGTTCTTC
d_gene: TRBD1; v_gene: TRBV7-9; j_gene: TRBJ1-1; abundance: -; CDR3aa: CASSFGDRDNTEAFF; CDR3nt: TGTGCCAGCAGCTTTGGGGACAGGGACAACACTGAAGCTTTCTTT
d_gene: -; v_gene: TRBV28; j_gene: TRBJ1-2; abundance: -; CDR3aa: CASSLRYSGYTF; CDR3nt: TGTGCCAGCAGTTTACGTTATAGTGGCTACACCTTC
d_gene: -; v_gene: TRBV9; j_gene: TRBJ1-2; abundance: -; CDR3aa: CASSVVHGYGYTF; CDR3nt: TGTGCCAGCAGCGTAGTTCACGGTTATGGCTACACCTTC
d_gene: -; v_gene: TRBV5-1; j_gene: TRBJ1-1; abundance: -; CDR3aa: CASTSREDTEAFF; CDR3nt: TGCGCCAGCACCTCCAGGGAGGACACTGAAGCTTTCTTT
d_gene: -; v_gene: TRBV6-6; j_gene: TRBJ2-2; abundance: once; CDR3aa: CASSPNTGELFF; CDR3nt: TGTGCCAGCAGCCCTAACACCGGGGAGCTGTTTTTT
d_gene: TRBD2; v_gene: TRBV18; j_gene: TRBJ2-3; abundance: -; CDR3aa: CASSPGGSTDTQYF; CDR3nt: TGTGCCAGCTCACCCGGGGGGAGCACAGATACGCAGTATTTT
d_gene: TRBD1; v_gene: TRBV5-4; j_gene: TRBJ2-3; abundance: -; CDR3aa: CASSPGQGVRTDTQYF; CDR3nt: TGTGCCAGCAGCCCGGGACAGGGCGTCCGCACAGATACGCAGTATTTT
d_gene: -; v_gene: TRBV6-5; j_gene: TRBJ2-2; abundance: -; CDR3aa: CASSYGPGWDTGELFF; CDR3nt: TGTGCCAGCAGTTACGGCCCGGGGTGGGACACCGGGGAGCTGTTTTTT